This T cell receptor (beta chain) was identified in a study of OX40 agonist ivuxolimab in advanced cancers. Whole-study results and caveats: Low clonal expansion, among the lowest seen, marked partial responders at 0.1-3.0 mg/kg. The study did not work out the antigen specificity of the expanded peripheral T cells. The average count of expanded clones was higher among CD8+ T cells than among CD4+. Doses of 0.1 to 3.0 mg/kg were accompanied by clonal expansion of CD4+ and CD8+ blood T cells by week 6.

The CDR3 totals 17 residues. Notes on this clone: Its antigen is as yet unknown.

Method: immunoSEQ multiplex PCR; TCRdb's copy keeps in-frame clones and lacks some. The table records roughly 50,000 clones, 85% to 90% of them present only once. The source is an adult with an advanced solid tumor such as melanoma, head and neck, liver or kidney cancer. The source material was CD4+ or CD8+ T cells sorted from blood, sampled in a trial of the OX40 agonist ivuxolimab. V and J are TRBV21-1 and TRBJ1-1. TRBV21-1 constitutes a pseudogene. The CDR3 DNA is TGTGCCAGCAGCAAATCCCGCATGAATTTCATGAACACTGAAGCTTTCTTT. As protein: CASSKSRMNFMNTEAFF.